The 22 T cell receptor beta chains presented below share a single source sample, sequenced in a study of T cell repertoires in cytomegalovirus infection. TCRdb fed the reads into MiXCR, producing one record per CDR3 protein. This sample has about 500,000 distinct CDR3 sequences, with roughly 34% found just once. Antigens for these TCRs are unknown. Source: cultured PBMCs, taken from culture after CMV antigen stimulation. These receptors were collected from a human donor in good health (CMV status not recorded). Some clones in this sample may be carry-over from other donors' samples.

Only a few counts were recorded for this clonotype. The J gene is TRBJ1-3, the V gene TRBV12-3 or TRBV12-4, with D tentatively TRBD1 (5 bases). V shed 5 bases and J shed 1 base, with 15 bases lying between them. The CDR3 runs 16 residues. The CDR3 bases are TGTGCCAGCAGTGACAACGGCGGGGGGTCTGGAAACACCATATATTTT. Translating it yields CASSDNGGGSGNTIYF.

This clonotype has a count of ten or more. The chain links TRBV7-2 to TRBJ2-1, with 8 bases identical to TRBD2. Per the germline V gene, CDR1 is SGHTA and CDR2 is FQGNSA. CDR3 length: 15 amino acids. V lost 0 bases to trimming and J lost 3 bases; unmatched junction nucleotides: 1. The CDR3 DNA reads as TGTGCCAGCAGCTTAGCTAGCGGGATCTACAATGAGCAGTTCTTC. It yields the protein CASSLASGIYNEQFF.

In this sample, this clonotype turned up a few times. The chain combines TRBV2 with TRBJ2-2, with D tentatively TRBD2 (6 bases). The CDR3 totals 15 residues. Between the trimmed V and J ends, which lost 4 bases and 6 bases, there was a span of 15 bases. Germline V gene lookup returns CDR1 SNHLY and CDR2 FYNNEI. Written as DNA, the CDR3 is TGTGCCAGCAGTGGAGTGCGGGGAGACGCCGGGGAGCTGTTTTTT. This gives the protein CASSGVRGDAGELFF.

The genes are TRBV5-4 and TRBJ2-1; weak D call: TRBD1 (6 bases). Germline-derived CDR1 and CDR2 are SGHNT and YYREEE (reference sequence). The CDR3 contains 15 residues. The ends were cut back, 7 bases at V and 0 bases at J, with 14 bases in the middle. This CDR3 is CASVGTTGSYNEQFF. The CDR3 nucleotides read TGTGCCAGCGTAGGAACGACAGGCTCCTACAATGAGCAGTTCTTC.

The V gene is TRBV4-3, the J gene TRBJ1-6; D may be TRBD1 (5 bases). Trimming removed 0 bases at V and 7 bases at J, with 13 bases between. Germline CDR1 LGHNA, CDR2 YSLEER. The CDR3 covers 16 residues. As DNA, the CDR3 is TGCGCCAGCAGCCAAGATTTACAGGCCCCAAATTCACCCCTCCACTTT. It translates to CASSQDLQAPNSPLHF.

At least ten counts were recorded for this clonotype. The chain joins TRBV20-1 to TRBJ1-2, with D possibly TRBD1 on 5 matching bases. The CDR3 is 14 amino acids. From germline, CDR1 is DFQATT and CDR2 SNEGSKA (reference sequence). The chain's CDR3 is CSPSPRQGGYGYTF. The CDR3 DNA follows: TGCAGCCCCTCCCCCCGGCAGGGAGGATATGGCTACACCTTC.

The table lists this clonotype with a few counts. The CDR3, as DNA: TGTGCCAGCAGCCCTCGACACACTGAAGCTTTCTTT. It specifies CASSPRHTEAFF. The rearrangement links TRBV7-8 to TRBJ1-1; D not resolved. V was clipped by 5 bases and J by 3 bases, with 7 bases between them. Germline values: CDR1 SGHVS, CDR2 FQNEAQ. This CDR3 is 12 amino acids long.

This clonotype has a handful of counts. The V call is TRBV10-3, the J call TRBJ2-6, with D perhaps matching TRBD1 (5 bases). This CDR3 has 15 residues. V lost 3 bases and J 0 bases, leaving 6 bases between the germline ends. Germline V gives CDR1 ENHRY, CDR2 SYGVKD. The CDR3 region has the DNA TGTGCCATCAGTGAAACAGGCTCTGGGGCCAACGTCCTGACTTTC. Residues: CAISETGSGANVLTF.

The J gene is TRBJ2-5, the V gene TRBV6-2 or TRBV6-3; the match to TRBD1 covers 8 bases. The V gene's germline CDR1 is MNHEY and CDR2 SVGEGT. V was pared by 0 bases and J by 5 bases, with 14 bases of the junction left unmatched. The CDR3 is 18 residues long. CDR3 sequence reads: CASSYSIGGPRQGETQYF. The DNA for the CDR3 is TGTGCCAGCAGTTACTCGATAGGGGGACCACGACAGGGGGAGACCCAGTACTTC.

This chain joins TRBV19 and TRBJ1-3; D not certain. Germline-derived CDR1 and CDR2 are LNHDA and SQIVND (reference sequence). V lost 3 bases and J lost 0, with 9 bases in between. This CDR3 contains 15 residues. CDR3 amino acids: CASSIPLSSGNTIYF. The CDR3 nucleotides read TGTGCCAGTAGTATCCCCCTGAGCTCTGGAAACACCATATATTTT.

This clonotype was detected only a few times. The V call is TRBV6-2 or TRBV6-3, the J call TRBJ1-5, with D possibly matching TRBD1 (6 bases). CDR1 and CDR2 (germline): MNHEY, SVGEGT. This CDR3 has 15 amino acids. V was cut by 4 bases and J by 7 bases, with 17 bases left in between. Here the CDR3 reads CASSFVETGRQPQHF. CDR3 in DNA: TGTGCCAGCAGTTTCGTCGAAACAGGGCGGCAGCCCCAGCATTTT.

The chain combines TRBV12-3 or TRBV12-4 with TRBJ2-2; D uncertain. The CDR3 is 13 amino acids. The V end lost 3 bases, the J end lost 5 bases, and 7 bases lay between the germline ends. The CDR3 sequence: CASSFLRTGELFF. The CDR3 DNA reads TGTGCCAGCAGTTTTCTTCGTACCGGGGAGCTGTTTTTT.

CDR3 in amino acids: CASQSWTGNTEAFF. CDR3 nucleotide sequence: TGTGCCAGCCAATCCTGGACAGGGAACACTGAAGCTTTCTTT. This chain joins TRBV6-5 and TRBJ1-1; 7 bases line up with TRBD1. Trimming at V came to 8 bases and at J to 1 base, leaving 7 bases not matched to a gene. This CDR3 comprises 14 residues. Looked up from germline, CDR1 is MNHEY and CDR2 is SVGAGI.

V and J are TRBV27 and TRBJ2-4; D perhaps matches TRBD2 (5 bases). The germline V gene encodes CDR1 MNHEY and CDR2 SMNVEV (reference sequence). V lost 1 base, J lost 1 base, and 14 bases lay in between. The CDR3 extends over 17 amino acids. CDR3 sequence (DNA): TGTGCCAGCAGTTTATGGTGGGGAAGCGGTGCCAAAAACATTCAGTACTTC. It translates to CASSLWWGSGAKNIQYF.

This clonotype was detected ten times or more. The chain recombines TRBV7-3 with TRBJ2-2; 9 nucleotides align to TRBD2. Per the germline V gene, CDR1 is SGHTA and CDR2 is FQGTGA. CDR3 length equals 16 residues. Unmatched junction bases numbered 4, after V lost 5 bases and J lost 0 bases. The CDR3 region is CASSLLAGANTGELFF. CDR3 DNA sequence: TGTGCCAGCAGCCTGTTAGCGGGAGCGAACACCGGGGAGCTGTTTTTT.

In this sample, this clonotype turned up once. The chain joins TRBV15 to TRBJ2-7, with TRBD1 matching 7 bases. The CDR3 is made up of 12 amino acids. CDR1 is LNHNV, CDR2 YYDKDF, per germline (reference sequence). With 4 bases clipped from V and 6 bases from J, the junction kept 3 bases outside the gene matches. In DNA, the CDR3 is TGTGCCACCAGCAACAGGGGTGGCGAGCAGTACTTC. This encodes CATSNRGGEQYF.

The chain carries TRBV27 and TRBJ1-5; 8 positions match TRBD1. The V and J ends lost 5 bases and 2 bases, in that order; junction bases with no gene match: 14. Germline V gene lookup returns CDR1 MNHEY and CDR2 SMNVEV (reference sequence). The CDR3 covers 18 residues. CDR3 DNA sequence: TGTGCCAGCAGTACGTACCCATCGACAGGGGTTGGCAATCAGCCCCAGCATTTT. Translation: CASSTYPSTGVGNQPQHF.

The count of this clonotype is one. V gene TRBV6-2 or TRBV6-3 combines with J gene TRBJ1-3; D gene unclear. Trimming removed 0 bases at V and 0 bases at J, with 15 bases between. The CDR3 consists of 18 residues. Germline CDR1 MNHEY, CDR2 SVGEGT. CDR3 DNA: TGTGCCAGCAGTTACTCATCCGGAAGTGGGAGCTCTGGAAACACCATATATTTT. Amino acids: CASSYSSGSGSSGNTIYF.

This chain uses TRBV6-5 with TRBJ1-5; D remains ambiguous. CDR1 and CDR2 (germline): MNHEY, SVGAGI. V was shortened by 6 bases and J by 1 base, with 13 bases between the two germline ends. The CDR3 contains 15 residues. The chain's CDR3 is CASSRSPSSNQPQHF. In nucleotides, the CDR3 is TGTGCCAGCAGCCGGTCACCGTCGAGCAATCAGCCCCAGCATTTT.

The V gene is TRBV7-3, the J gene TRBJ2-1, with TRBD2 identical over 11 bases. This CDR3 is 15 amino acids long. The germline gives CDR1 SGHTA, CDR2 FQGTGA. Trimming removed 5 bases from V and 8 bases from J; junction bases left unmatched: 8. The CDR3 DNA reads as TGTGCCAGCAGCCAAGGGACTAGCGGACAAGATGAGCAGTTCTTC. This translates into CASSQGTSGQDEQFF.

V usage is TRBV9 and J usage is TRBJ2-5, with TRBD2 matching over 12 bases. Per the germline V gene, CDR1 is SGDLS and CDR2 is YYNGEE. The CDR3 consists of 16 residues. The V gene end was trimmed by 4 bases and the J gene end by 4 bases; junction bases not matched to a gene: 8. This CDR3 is CASSTQGLAGSETQYF. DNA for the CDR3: TGTGCCAGCAGCACGCAGGGACTAGCGGGCTCAGAGACCCAGTACTTC.

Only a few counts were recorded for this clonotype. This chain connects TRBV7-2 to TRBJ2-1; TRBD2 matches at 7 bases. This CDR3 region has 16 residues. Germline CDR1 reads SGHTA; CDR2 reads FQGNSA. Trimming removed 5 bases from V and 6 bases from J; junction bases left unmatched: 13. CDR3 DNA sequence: TGTGCCAGCAGCCGATTTGGGGGAGGGAGGGGCAATGAGCAGTTCTTC. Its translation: CASSRFGGGRGNEQFF.